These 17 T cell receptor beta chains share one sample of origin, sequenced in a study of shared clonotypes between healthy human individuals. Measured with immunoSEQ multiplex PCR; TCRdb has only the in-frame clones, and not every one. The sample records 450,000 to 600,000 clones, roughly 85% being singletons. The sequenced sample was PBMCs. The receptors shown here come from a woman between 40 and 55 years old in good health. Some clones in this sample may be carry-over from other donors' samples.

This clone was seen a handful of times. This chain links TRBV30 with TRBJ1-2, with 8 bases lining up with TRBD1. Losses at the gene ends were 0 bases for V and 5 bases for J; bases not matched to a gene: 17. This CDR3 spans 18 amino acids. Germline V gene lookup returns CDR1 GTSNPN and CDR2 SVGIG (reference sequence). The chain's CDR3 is CAWSVTPIRTGSGYGYTF. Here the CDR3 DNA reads TGTGCCTGGAGTGTTACTCCGATCAGGACAGGGAGCGGATATGGCTACACCTTC.

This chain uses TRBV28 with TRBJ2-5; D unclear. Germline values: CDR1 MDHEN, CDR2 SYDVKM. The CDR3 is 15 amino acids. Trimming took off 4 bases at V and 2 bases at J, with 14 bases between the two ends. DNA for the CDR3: TGTGCCAGCAGTTCCCCCGCGTCAAATCAAGAGACCCAGTACTTC. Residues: CASSSPASNQETQYF.

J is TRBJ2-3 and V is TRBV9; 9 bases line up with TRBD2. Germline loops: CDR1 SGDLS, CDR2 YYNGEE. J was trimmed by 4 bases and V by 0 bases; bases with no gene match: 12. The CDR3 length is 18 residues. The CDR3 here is CASSVALAGRGRADTQYF. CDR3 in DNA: TGTGCCAGCAGCGTAGCTCTAGCGGGAAGAGGGAGGGCAGATACGCAGTATTTT.

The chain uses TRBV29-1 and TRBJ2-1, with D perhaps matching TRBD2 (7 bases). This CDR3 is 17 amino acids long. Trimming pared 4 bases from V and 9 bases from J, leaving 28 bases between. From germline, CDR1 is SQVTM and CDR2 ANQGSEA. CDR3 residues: CSVVRQVRGSGIGEQFF. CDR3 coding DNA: TGCAGCGTTGTCCGCCAAGTAAGGGGGAGCGGGATTGGTGAGCAGTTCTTC.

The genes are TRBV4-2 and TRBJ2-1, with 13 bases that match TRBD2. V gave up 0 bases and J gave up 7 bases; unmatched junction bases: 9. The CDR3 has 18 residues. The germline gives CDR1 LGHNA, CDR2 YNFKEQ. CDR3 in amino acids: CASSQDPRTSGRYNEQFF. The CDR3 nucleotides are TGTGCCAGCAGCCAAGATCCTCGGACTAGCGGGAGATATAATGAGCAGTTCTTC.

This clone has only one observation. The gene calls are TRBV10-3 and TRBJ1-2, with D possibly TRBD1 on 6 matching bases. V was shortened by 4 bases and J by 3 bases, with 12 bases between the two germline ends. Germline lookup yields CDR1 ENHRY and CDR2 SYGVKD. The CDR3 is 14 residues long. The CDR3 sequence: CAISAGAQDYGYTF. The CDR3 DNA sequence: TGTGCCATCAGTGCAGGGGCCCAGGACTATGGCTACACCTTC.

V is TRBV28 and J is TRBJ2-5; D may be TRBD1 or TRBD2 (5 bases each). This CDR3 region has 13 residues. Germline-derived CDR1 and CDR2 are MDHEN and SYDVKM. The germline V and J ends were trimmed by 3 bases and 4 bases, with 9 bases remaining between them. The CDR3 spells CASSLWGRETQYF. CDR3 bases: TGTGCCAGCAGTTTGTGGGGGAGAGAGACCCAGTACTTC.

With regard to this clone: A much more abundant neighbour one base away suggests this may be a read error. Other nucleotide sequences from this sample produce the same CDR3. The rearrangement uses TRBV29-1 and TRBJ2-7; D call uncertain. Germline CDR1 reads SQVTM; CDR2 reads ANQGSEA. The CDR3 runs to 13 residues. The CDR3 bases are TGCAGCGTTATTTCACCGCCTTCCTACGAACAGTACTTC. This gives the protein CSVISPPSYEQYF.

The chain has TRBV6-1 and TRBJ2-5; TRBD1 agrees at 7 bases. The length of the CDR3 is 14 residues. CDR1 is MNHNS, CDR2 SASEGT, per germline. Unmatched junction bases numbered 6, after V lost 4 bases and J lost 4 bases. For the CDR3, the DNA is TGTGCCAGCAGTGCAGGGGGTTATCGAGAGACCCAGTACTTC. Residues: CASSAGGYRETQYF.

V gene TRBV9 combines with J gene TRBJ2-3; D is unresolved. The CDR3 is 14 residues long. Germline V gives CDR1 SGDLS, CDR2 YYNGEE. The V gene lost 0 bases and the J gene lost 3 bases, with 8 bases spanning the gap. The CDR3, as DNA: TGTGCCAGCAGCGTAGCATCTACAACAGATACGCAGTATTTT. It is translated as CASSVASTTDTQYF.

The CDR3 coding sequence is TGCGCCAGCAGCCAGACCGGGACTAGCGTGGGCGAGCAGTACTTC. Translating it yields CASSQTGTSVGEQYF. This chain joins TRBV4-1 and TRBJ2-7, with 10 bases that match TRBD2. The ends lost 3 bases at V and 6 bases at J; junction bases unmatched: 8. From germline, CDR1 is MGHRA and CDR2 YSYEKL. There are 15 residues in the CDR3.

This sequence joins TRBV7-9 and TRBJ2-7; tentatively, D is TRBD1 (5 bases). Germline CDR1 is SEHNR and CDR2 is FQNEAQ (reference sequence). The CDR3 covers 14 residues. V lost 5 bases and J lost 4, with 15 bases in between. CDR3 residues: CASSPLDKQYEQYF. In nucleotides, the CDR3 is TGTGCCAGCAGCCCCTTGGACAAGCAATACGAGCAGTACTTC.

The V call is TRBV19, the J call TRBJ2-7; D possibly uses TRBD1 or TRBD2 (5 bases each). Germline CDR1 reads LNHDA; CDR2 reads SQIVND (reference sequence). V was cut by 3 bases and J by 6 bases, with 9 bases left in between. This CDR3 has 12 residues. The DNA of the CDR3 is TGTGCCAGTAGTATGACGGGGCGCGAGCAGTACTTC. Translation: CASSMTGREQYF.

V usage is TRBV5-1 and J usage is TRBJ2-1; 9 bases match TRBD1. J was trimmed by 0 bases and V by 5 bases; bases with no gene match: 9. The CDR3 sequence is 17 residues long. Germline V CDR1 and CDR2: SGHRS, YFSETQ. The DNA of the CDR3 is TGCGCCAGCAGTGTGCTGGGACAGGGAAGCTCCTACAATGAGCAGTTCTTC. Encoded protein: CASSVLGQGSSYNEQFF. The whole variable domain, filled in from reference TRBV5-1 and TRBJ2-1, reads KAGVTQTPRYLIKTRGQQVTLSCSPISGHRSVSWYQQTPGQGLQFLFEYFSETQRNKGNFPGRFSGRQFSNSRSEMNVSTLELGDSALYLCASSVLGQGSSYNEQFFGPGTRLTVL.

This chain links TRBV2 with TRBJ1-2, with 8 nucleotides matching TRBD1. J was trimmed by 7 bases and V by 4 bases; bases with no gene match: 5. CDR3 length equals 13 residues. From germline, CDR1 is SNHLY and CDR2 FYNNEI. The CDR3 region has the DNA TGTGCCAGCAGTGTGGACAGGGTCCTTGGCTACACCTTC. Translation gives CASSVDRVLGYTF. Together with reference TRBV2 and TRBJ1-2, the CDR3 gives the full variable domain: EPEVTQTPSHQVTQMGQEVILRCVPISNHLYFYWYRQILGQKVEFLVSFYNNEISEKSEIFDDQFSVERPDGSNFTLKIRSTKLEDSAMYFCASSVDRVLGYTFGSGTRLTVV.

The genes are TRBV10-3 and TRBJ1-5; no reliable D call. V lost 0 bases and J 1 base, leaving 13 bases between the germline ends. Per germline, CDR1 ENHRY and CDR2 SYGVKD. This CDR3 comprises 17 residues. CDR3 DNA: TGTGCCATCAGTGAGTCGAAACAGCCGCGCAGCAATCAGCCCCAGCATTTT. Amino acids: CAISESKQPRSNQPQHF.

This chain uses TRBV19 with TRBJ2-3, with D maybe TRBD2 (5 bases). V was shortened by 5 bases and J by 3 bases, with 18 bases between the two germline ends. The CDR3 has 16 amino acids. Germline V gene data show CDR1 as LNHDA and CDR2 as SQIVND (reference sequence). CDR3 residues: CASSARGRGMTDTQYF. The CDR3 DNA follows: TGTGCCAGTAGTGCCCGAGGACGGGGAATGACAGATACGCAGTATTTT.